This T cell receptor (beta chain) was sequenced during a study of blood T cells in healthy people across ages. Findings of the study overall: Unsorted PBMCs blocked a conclusive comparison of naive and antigen-experienced cells.

In the case of this clonotype: Its specificity is not known.

Sample-barcoded 5' priming and a J-beta primer mix drove a second PCR of roughly 6 to 12 cycles. TCRdb recomputed calls from the 5' RACE reads with MiXCR, one row per CDR3 protein. This sample has over 700,000 distinct CDR3 sequences; around a quarter occur once, and the top ten carry 9.4%. The CDR3 has 13 residues. Germline assignment: CDR1 MDHEN and CDR2 SYDVKM. The same data also went into a second study, on T cells of mothers and their children. That source reports: The people who donated were three healthy Caucasian mothers and their six children.

The V and J genes are TRBV28 and TRBJ2-5; D is possibly TRBD1 or TRBD2 (5 bases each). The J call may be wrong; the DNA end is better matched by TRBJ2-1. The source is a boy aged 5-17 years in good health. The sample consisted of blood. CDR3 sequence: CASSFGGMDEQFF. The CDR3 coding sequence is TGTGCCAGCAGTTTTGGGGGAATGGATGAGCAGTTCTTC.